Below are 19 T cell receptor beta chains sequenced from a single sample in a study of vaccination and CD4 T cells after COVID-19. Treatment defined: approximately 10-day PBMC culture with coronavirus spike peptide pools or control peptides (ViraFEST assay). Cultured CD4+ T-cell DNA underwent Oncomine TCR Beta short-read sequencing. Each CDR3 protein is one row after TCRdb ran MiXCR on the PCR reads. The data hold more than 7,000 distinct CDR3 sequences, with more than 60% observed a single time. No antigen has been assigned to these receptors. Material: cultured CD4+ T cells from blood, obtained after SARS-CoV-2 vaccination. These receptor sequences come from a human donor with COVID-19.

This chain connects TRBV12-3 or TRBV12-4 to TRBJ1-2; 7 nucleotides agree with TRBD1. CDR3 length equals 14 residues. The trim removed 3 bases at V and 4 bases at J, leaving 5 bases unmatched. The CDR3 loop reads CASSLAGTVYGYTF. The CDR3 nucleotides read TGTGCCAGCAGTTTGGCCGGGACAGTCTATGGCTACACCTTC.

The gene calls are TRBV6-5 and TRBJ2-5; D call uncertain. Germline V lookup: CDR1 MNHEY, CDR2 SVGAGI. The V and J ends lost 5 bases and 5 bases respectively, with 6 bases between them. The CDR3 extends over 11 amino acids. The CDR3 here is CASSTRETQYF. In DNA form, the CDR3 reads TGTGCCAGCAGTACTCGGGAGACCCAGTACTTC.

This chain connects TRBV19 to TRBJ2-7; TRBD1 aligns across 7 bases. Germline V gene sequence: CDR1 LNHDA, CDR2 SQIVND (reference sequence). CDR3 length equals 15 residues. Unmatched junction bases numbered 7, after V lost 5 bases and J lost 0 bases. CDR3 sequence reads: CASSPGQSSSYEQYF. The CDR3 DNA sequence: TGTGCCAGTAGTCCGGGACAGTCAAGCTCCTACGAGCAGTACTTC.

The DNA of the CDR3 is TGTGCCAGCAGCTTAAGACAGGGGAGCACAGATACGCAGTATTTT. The encoded protein is CASSLRQGSTDTQYF. The V call is TRBV7-9, the J call TRBJ2-3; 8 bases fit TRBD1. The length of the CDR3 is 15 residues. The V gene end was trimmed by 2 bases and the J gene end by 0 bases; junction bases not matched to a gene: 1. In germline, CDR1 is SEHNR, CDR2 FQNEAQ (reference sequence). The entire variable domain, with the rest obtained from reference TRBV7-9 and TRBJ2-3, is as follows: DTGVSQNPRHKITKRGQNVTFRCDPISEHNRLYWYRQTLGQGPEFLTYFQNEAQLEKSRLLSDRFSAERPKGSFSTLEIQRTEQGDSAMYLCASSLRQGSTDTQYFGPGTRLTVL.

This chain joins TRBV28 and TRBJ1-5; D perhaps matches TRBD1 (5 bases). The CDR3 extends over 13 amino acids. The germline V gene encodes CDR1 MDHEN and CDR2 SYDVKM. V shed 7 bases and J shed 8 bases, with 15 bases lying between them. CDR3: CASTGGFEKPQHF. The CDR3 coding sequence is TGTGCCAGCACGGGGGGGTTTGAAAAGCCCCAGCATTTT.

There are a few counts of this clonotype. This chain uses TRBV15 with TRBJ1-5; a possible D gene is TRBD1 (6 bases). Germline-derived CDR1 and CDR2 are LNHNV and YYDKDF (reference sequence). The CDR3 covers 12 residues. V lost 11 bases, J lost 5 bases, and 13 bases lay in between. CDR3 nucleotides: TGTGCCGCTTCACAGGGTGATCAGCCCCAGCATTTT. This encodes CAASQGDQPQHF.

The chain has TRBV9 and TRBJ2-7, with no clear D. V lost 1 base and J 9 bases, leaving 14 bases between the germline ends. This CDR3 is 13 amino acids long. The germline CDR1 and CDR2 sequences are SGDLS and YYNGEE. The CDR3 loop is CASSVMGSQAQYF. CDR3 nucleotides: TGTGCCAGCAGCGTAATGGGGTCCCAGGCGCAGTACTTC.

By frequency in the sample, this clonotype is medium-sized. The chain carries TRBV10-1 and TRBJ2-3; D is perhaps TRBD2 (5 bases). V shed 7 bases and J shed 2 bases, with 22 bases lying between them. CDR1 and CDR2 (germline): WNHNN, SYGVQD (reference sequence). CDR3 size: 17 residues. DNA for the CDR3: TGCGCCAGCACCCTCCTTTCCCAGCCGAGGGTCACAGATACGCAGTATTTT. Protein sequence: CASTLLSQPRVTDTQYF.

This clonotype was detected only once. This chain joins TRBV28 and TRBJ2-5, with D perhaps TRBD2 (5 bases). The V end lost 6 bases, the J end lost 2 bases, and 13 bases lay between the germline ends. Germline V gene sequence: CDR1 MDHEN, CDR2 SYDVKM. The CDR3 covers 14 residues. The CDR3 DNA reads as TGTGCCAGCAGCCAACTAGAGGGACAAGAGACCCAGTACTTC. This translates into CASSQLEGQETQYF.

The genes are TRBV6-4 and TRBJ2-4, with D perhaps being TRBD1 or TRBD2 (5 bases each). The germline V gene has CDR1 MRHNA and CDR2 SNTAGT. The length of the CDR3 is 15 residues. V was cut by 5 bases and J by 8 bases, with 19 bases left in between. The chain's CDR3 is CASSPNGAKEDIQYF. The CDR3 DNA is TGTGCCAGCAGTCCCAACGGGGCAAAGGAGGACATTCAGTACTTC.

This clonotype has a handful of counts. The chain recombines TRBV6-5 with TRBJ1-1; TRBD1 is a possible D gene (5 bases). CDR1 is MNHEY and CDR2 is SVGAGI in the germline V gene. The CDR3 consists of 14 residues. Trimming took 2 bases from V and 1 from J, leaving 8 bases between them. The CDR3 region has the DNA TGTGCCAGCAGTTACCACGACAGGAACACTGAAGCTTTCTTT. Translation: CASSYHDRNTEAFF.

The chain recombines TRBV10-2 with TRBJ1-2; possible D gene TRBD1, 6 bases. Germline V CDR1 and CDR2: WSHSY, SAAADI. This CDR3 has 14 residues. V lost 4 bases and J lost 4, with 13 bases in between. As DNA, the CDR3 is TGCGCCAGCAGTGCCCAGGGAGGGGGCTATGGCTACACCTTC. Residues: CASSAQGGGYGYTF.

The chain combines TRBV20-1 with TRBJ2-5; 8 bases line up with TRBD2. After removal of 1 base from V and 4 bases from J, the junction contained 2 bases not matched to a gene. Germline CDR1 is DFQATT and CDR2 is SNEGSKA (reference sequence). The CDR3 extends over 13 amino acids. CDR3: CSARAGGAETQYF. In DNA, the CDR3 is TGCAGTGCTAGAGCGGGGGGGGCAGAGACCCAGTACTTC.

This clonotype is a singleton in its sample. The chain is built from TRBV6-5 and TRBJ1-4, with TRBD1 matching 9 bases. CDR3 length equals 17 residues. Trimming removed 2 bases from V and 7 bases from J; junction bases left unmatched: 11. Germline V gene lookup returns CDR1 MNHEY and CDR2 SVGAGI. The DNA for the CDR3 is TGTGCCAGCAGTTACAAACCACAGGGGGCGCGGAGTGAAAAACTGTTTTTT. It encodes CASSYKPQGARSEKLFF.

The chain links TRBV6-2 or TRBV6-3 to TRBJ2-3, with 8 positions matching TRBD2. CDR1 is MNHEY and CDR2 is SVGEGT in the germline V gene. CDR3 length: 20 residues. V shed 7 bases, J shed 0 bases, and the junction held 21 bases outside the gene matches. The CDR3 region is CASTPRASGPTMLSTDTQYF. The CDR3 bases are TGTGCCAGCACCCCGAGGGCTAGCGGGCCCACCATGCTAAGCACAGATACGCAGTATTTT.

The chain links TRBV7-2 to TRBJ2-3; D gene uncertain. This CDR3 is built from 12 residues. Germline lookup yields CDR1 SGHTA and CDR2 FQGNSA. Trimming pared 5 bases from V and 3 bases from J, leaving 6 bases between. CDR3 DNA sequence: TGTGCCAGCAGCCCTACTACAGATACGCAGTATTTT. It translates to CASSPTTDTQYF.

J is TRBJ2-2 and V is TRBV7-2; 11 bases are a match to TRBD2. The germline V gene has CDR1 SGHTA and CDR2 FQGNSA. The V and J ends lost 6 bases and 6 bases, in that order; junction bases with no gene match: 3. CDR3 length: 14 amino acids. The CDR3 sequence: CASRSSGGPGELFF. The CDR3 DNA is TGTGCCAGCAGGTCTAGCGGGGGGCCCGGGGAGCTGTTTTTT.

This clonotype was counted between two and nine times. The chain recombines TRBV10-2 with TRBJ1-5; D not resolved. V dropped 9 bases and J dropped 4 bases, with 16 bases sitting between them. The CDR3 consists of 14 residues. Germline values: CDR1 WSHSY, CDR2 SAAADI. For the CDR3, the DNA is TGCGCCAGTTCGACCCGGCAGAAGAATCAGCCCCAGCATTTT. Amino acids: CASSTRQKNQPQHF.

The sample holds a few counts of this clonotype. Here the CDR3 DNA reads TGTGCCAGTAGTATGACGGACGGTTATAGCAATCAGCCCCAGCATTTT. This translates into CASSMTDGYSNQPQHF. This chain joins TRBV19 and TRBJ1-5; D is undetermined. Germline loops: CDR1 LNHDA, CDR2 SQIVND (reference sequence). Trimming took 3 bases from V and 0 from J, leaving 12 bases between them. CDR3 length: 16 residues. The full variable domain, rest sourced from reference TRBV19 and TRBJ1-5, is DGGITQSPKYLFRKEGQNVTLSCEQNLNHDAMYWYRQDPGQGLRLIYYSQIVNDFQKGDIAEGYSVSREKKESFPLTVTSAQKNPTAFYLCASSMTDGYSNQPQHFGDGTRLSIL.